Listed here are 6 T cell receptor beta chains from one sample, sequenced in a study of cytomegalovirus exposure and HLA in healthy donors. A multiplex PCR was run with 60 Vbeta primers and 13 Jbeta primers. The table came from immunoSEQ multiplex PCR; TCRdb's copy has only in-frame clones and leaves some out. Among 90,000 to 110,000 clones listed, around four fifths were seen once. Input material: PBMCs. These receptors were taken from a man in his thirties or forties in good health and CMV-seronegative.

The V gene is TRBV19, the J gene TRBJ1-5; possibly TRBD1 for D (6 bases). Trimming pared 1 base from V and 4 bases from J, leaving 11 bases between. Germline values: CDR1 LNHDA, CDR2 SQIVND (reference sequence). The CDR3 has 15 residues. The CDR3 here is CASSIARGSNQPQHF. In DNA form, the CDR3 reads TGTGCCAGTAGTATAGCCAGGGGATCGAATCAGCCCCAGCATTTT.

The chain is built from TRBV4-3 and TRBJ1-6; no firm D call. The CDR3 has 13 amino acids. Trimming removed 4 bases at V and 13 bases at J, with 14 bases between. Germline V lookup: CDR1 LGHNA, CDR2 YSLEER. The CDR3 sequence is CASSPRVSSPLHF. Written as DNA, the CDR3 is TGCGCCAGCAGCCCCCGGGTTTCGTCCCCCCTCCACTTT.

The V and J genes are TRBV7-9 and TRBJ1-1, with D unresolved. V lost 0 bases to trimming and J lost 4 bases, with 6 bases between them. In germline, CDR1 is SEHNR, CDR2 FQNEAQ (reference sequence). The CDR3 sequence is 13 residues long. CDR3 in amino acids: CASSLAAGTEAFF. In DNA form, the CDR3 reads TGTGCCAGCAGCTTAGCCGCGGGCACTGAAGCTTTCTTT.

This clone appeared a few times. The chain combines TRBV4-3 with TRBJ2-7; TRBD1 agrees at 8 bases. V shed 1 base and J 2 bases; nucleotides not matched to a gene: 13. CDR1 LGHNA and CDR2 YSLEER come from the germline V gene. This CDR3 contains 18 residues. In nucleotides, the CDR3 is TGCGCCAGCAGCCAAGGAGGGTGGAAAACAGGGGGACCCTACGAGCAGTACTTC. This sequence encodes CASSQGGWKTGGPYEQYF.

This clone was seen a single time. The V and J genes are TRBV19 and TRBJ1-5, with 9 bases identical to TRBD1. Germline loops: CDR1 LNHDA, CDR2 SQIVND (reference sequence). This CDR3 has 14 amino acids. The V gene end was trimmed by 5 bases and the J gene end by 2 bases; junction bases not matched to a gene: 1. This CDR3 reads CASSGDRGNQPQHF. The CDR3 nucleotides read TGTGCCAGTAGTGGGGACAGGGGCAATCAGCCCCAGCATTTT.

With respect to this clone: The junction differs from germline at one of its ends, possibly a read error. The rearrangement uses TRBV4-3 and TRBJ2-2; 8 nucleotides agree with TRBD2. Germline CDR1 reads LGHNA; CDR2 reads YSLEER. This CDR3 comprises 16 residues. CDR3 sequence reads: CASSQGRLANTGELFF. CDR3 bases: TGCGCCAGCAGCCAAGGGCGACTAGCGAATACCGGGGAGCTGTTTTTT.